This entry lists 13 T cell receptor beta chains sequenced from one sample in a study of blood T cell repertoires in COVID-19. The table came from immunoSEQ multiplex PCR; TCRdb's copy has only in-frame clones and leaves some out. The top ten clones hold 6.6% of a sample with some 120,000 clones, 65% to 90% of them seen once. Sequenced sample: peripheral blood. The origin of the receptors is an elderly man with active or convalescent COVID-19.

The rearrangement links TRBV2 to TRBJ1-3, with D possibly TRBD1 on 5 matching bases. Trimming stripped 2 bases from V and 2 bases from J, with 7 bases between. The CDR3 covers 14 residues. From germline, CDR1 is SNHLY and CDR2 FYNNEI. As DNA, the CDR3 is TGTGCCAGCAGTGAATTACAGGCTGGAAACACCATATATTTT. Translated, it gives CASSELQAGNTIYF.

J is TRBJ1-1 and V is TRBV5-1; TRBD1 aligns across 7 bases. The CDR3 spans 15 residues. After removal of 4 bases from V and 2 bases from J, the junction contained 8 bases not matched to a gene. Germline CDR1 is SGHRS and CDR2 is YFSETQ. CDR3 bases: TGCGCCAGCAGCCCGATGGGGACAGTTAACACTGAAGCTTTCTTT. It translates to CASSPMGTVNTEAFF.

The chain has TRBV5-8 and TRBJ1-2, with 8 bases fitting TRBD1. The CDR3 totals 13 residues. From germline, CDR1 is SGHTS and CDR2 YDEGEE. The trim removed 4 bases at V and 8 bases at J, leaving 7 bases unmatched. The CDR3 protein is CASSRQGIGGYTF. The CDR3 DNA reads as TGTGCCAGCAGCCGACAGGGGATTGGAGGCTACACCTTC.

The chain is built from TRBV6-6 and TRBJ1-2; 7 nucleotides line up with TRBD1. CDR3 length equals 13 residues. V shed 7 bases and J 2 bases; nucleotides not matched to a gene: 4. CDR1 and CDR2 from the germline V gene are MNHNY and SVGAGI (reference sequence). DNA for the CDR3: TGTGCCAGCAAACAGGGGTTAAACTATGGCTACACCTTC. This encodes CASKQGLNYGYTF.

This clone showed up just once. V usage is TRBV7-9 and J usage is TRBJ1-5; 10 bases fit TRBD1. J was trimmed by 6 bases and V by 3 bases; bases with no gene match: 5. Germline CDR1 is SEHNR and CDR2 is FQNEAQ (reference sequence). The CDR3 sequence is 15 residues long. The CDR3 DNA reads as TGTGCCAGCAGCTTGGGACAGGGGAATTCTCAGCCCCAGCATTTT. Translated, it gives CASSLGQGNSQPQHF.

This clone was picked up one time. The V call is TRBV4-1, the J call TRBJ1-2, with D perhaps TRBD1 (5 bases). Trimming removed 0 bases from V and 4 bases from J, with 15 bases in between. In germline, CDR1 is MGHRA, CDR2 YSYEKL. The CDR3 extends over 16 amino acids. CDR3 residues: CASSQEVRRVGYGYTF. The CDR3, as DNA: TGCGCCAGCAGCCAAGAGGTTCGCAGGGTGGGCTATGGCTACACCTTC.

This clone was seen once. Other DNA sequences in this sample translate to the same CDR3. The chain employs TRBV5-1 and TRBJ1-2; 11 nucleotides match TRBD1. Trimming at V came to 4 bases and at J to 2 bases, leaving 4 bases not matched to a gene. The germline gives CDR1 SGHRS, CDR2 YFSETQ. CDR3 length: 15 amino acids. CDR3: CASSPRTGGNYGYTF. DNA of the CDR3: TGCGCCAGCAGCCCTCGGACAGGGGGCAACTATGGCTACACCTTC.

The V call is TRBV29-1, the J call TRBJ2-3; TRBD2 might be the D (5 bases). Between the trimmed V and J ends, which lost 5 bases and 8 bases, there was a span of 11 bases. This CDR3 comprises 11 residues. Germline-derived CDR1 and CDR2 are SQVTM and ANQGSEA. This CDR3 is CSVSVGGTQYF. In nucleotides, the CDR3 is TGCAGCGTTTCGGTAGGAGGTACGCAGTATTTT.

The chain carries TRBV6-5 and TRBJ1-2; no clear D gene. Germline loops: CDR1 MNHEY, CDR2 SVGAGI. This CDR3 has 13 residues. Trimming stripped 6 bases from V and 7 bases from J, with 15 bases between. The CDR3 DNA is TGTGCCAGCAGCGCGACGGAGTTCCGTGGCTACACCTTC. Translation gives CASSATEFRGYTF.

This chain uses TRBV7-8 with TRBJ1-1; 7 bases map to TRBD1. Germline values: CDR1 SGHVS, CDR2 FQNEAQ. The CDR3 length is 15 residues. V gave up 5 bases and J gave up 1 base; unmatched junction bases: 7. The CDR3 nucleotides read TGTGCCAGCAGCCCGGGACAGTCAAGGAACACTGAAGCTTTCTTT. It specifies CASSPGQSRNTEAFF.

In this sample, this clone turned up once. The J gene is TRBJ2-1, the V gene TRBV21-1; the table's TRBD2 call for D was not verified on the DNA. TRBV21-1 is noted as a pseudogene. The CDR3 is 18 residues long. CDR3 DNA sequence: TGTGCCAGCATCGAGACTAGCGGGATATTAATTAATTACAATGAGCAGTTCTTC. It codes for CASIETSGILINYNEQFF.

The chain links TRBV5-5 to TRBJ2-7; the D gene is possibly TRBD2 (7 bases). This CDR3 is built from 15 residues. The V and J ends lost 3 bases and 4 bases respectively, with 17 bases between them. In germline, CDR1 is SGHKS, CDR2 YYEKEE (reference sequence). The CDR3 region is CASSSMGGAAYEQYF. In nucleotides, the CDR3 is TGTGCCAGCAGCTCTATGGGGGGGGCCGCTTACGAGCAGTACTTC.

The chain employs TRBV28 and TRBJ1-2; TRBD1 aligns across 11 bases. With 3 bases clipped from V and 0 bases from J, the junction kept 3 bases outside the gene matches. The CDR3 contains 16 residues. Germline assignment: CDR1 MDHEN and CDR2 SYDVKM. CDR3 sequence (DNA): TGTGCCAGCAGTTTGGACAGGGGGCTATCTAACTATGGCTACACCTTC. Translation: CASSLDRGLSNYGYTF.